Below, one TCR beta chain is given with its context. Germline assignment: CDR1 SGDLS and CDR2 YYNGEE. Trimming removed 5 bases from V and 1 base from J, with 16 bases in between. The CDR3 has 16 residues. The sample originates from a study of T cell changes during pregnancy in multiple sclerosis. Clones were read by immunoSEQ multiplex PCR, and TCRdb kept only the in-frame ones, dropping some. Of some 42,000 clones listed, around nine tenths are singletons. The sequence derives from a female donor with multiple sclerosis, enrolled in a pregnancy study. This chain joins TRBV9 and TRBJ1-3; possible D gene TRBD1, 6 bases. This specimen consisted of CD4+ T cells from peripheral blood mononuclear cells, obtained after pregnancy. The CDR3 coding sequence is TGTGCCAGCAGTTCCGGCAGGGGTGGTTCTGGAAACACCATATATTTT. Residues: CASSSGRGGSGNTIYF.